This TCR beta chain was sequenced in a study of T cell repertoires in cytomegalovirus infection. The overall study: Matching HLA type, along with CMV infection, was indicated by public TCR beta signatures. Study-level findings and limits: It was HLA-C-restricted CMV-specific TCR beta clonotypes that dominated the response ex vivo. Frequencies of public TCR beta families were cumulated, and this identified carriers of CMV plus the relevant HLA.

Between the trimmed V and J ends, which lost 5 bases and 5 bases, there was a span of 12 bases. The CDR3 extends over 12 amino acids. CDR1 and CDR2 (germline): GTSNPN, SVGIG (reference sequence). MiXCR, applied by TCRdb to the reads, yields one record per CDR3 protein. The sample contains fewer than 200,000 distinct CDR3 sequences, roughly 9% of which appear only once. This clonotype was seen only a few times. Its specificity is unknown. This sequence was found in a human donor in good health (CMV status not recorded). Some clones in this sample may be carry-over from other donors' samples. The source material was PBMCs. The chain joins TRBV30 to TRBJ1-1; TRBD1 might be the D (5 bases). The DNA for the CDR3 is TGTGCCTGGCGGGAATGGGGGACTGAAGCTTTCTTT. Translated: CAWREWGTEAFF.